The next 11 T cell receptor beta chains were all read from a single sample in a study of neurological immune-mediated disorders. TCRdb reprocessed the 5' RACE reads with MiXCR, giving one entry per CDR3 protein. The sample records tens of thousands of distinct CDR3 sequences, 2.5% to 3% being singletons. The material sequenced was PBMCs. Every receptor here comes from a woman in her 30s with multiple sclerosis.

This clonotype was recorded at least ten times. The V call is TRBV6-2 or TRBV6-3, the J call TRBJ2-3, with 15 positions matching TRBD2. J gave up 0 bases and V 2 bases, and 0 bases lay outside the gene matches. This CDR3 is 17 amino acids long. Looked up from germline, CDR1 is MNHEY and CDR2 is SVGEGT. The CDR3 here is CASSYGTSGRSTDTQYF. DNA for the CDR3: TGTGCCAGCAGTTACGGGACTAGCGGGAGGAGCACAGATACGCAGTATTTT.

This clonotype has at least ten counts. CDR3 in DNA: TGTGCCAGCAGGACATATAGAAGCACCATATATTTT. Protein: CASRTYRSTIYF. The chain couples TRBV12-3 or TRBV12-4 to TRBJ1-3, with D uncertain. This CDR3 spans 12 amino acids. V dropped 6 bases and J dropped 9 bases, with 12 bases sitting between them.

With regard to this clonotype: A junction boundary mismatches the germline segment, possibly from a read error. The CDR3 sequence is CSVGQIEYNAQFF. DNA for the CDR3: TGCAGCGTTGGCCAGATCGAGTACAATGCGCAGTTCTTC. The V and J genes are TRBV29-1 and TRBJ2-1; D not certain. Germline assignment: CDR1 SQVTM and CDR2 ANQGSEA. This CDR3 has 13 amino acids.

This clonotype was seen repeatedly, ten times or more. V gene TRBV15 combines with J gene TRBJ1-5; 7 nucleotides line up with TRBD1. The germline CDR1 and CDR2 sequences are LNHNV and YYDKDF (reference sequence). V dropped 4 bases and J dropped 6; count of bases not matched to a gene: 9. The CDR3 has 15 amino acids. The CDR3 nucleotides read TGTGCCACCAGCAAATCCAGGGGGGACGGTCAGCCCCAGCATTTT. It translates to CATSKSRGDGQPQHF. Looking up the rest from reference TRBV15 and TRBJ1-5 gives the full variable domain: DAMVIQNPRYQVTQFGKPVTLSCSQTLNHNVMYWYQQKSSQAPKLLFHYYDKDFNNEADTPDNFQSRRPNTSFCFLDIRSPGLGDTAMYLCATSKSRGDGQPQHFGDGTRLSIL.

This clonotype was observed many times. The CDR3 sequence: CATSDGWGNQPQHF. The CDR3 bases are TGTGCCACCAGTGATGGGTGGGGGAATCAGCCCCAGCATTTT. V usage is TRBV24-1 and J usage is TRBJ1-5; perhaps TRBD1 as D (5 bases). Germline V gene data show CDR1 as KGHDR and CDR2 as SFDVKD. The V end was cut by 3 bases, the J end by 4 bases, with 9 bases between. The CDR3 is made up of 14 amino acids.

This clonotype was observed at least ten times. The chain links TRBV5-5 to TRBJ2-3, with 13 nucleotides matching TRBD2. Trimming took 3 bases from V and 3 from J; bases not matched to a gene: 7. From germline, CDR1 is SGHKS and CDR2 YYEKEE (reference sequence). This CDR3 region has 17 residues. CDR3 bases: TGTGCCAGCAGCTACGATACTAGCGGGAGGGCGACAGATACGCAGTATTTT. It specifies CASSYDTSGRATDTQYF.

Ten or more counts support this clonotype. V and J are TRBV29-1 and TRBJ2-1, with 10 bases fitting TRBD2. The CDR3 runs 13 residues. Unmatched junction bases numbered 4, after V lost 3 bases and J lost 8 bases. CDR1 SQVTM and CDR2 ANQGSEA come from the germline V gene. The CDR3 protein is CSVEGLAHYEQFF. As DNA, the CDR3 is TGCAGCGTTGAGGGACTAGCGCATTATGAGCAGTTCTTC.

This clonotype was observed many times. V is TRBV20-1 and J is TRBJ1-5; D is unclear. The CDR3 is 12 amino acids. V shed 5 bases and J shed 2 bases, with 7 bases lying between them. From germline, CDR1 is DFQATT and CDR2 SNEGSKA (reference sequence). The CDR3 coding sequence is TGCAGTGCTCAGGATGGCAATCAGCCCCAGCATTTT. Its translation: CSAQDGNQPQHF.

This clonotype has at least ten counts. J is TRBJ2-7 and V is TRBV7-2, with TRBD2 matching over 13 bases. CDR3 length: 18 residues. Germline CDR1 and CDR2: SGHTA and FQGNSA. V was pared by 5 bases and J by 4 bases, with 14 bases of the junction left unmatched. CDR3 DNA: TGTGCCAGCAGCCCCTTACTACTAGCGGGAGGGTTAAGGTACGAGCAGTACTTC. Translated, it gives CASSPLLLAGGLRYEQYF.

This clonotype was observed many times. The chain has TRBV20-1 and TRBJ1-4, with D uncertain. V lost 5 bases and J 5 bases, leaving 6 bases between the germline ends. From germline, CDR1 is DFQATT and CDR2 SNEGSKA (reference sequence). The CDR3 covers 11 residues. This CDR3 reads CSADINEKLFF. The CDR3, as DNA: TGCAGTGCTGATATCAATGAAAAACTGTTTTTT.

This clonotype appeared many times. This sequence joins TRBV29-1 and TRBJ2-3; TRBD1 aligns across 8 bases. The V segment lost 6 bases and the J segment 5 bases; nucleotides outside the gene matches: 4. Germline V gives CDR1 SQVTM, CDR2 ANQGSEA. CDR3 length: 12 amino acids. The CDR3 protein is CSVGQGVDTQYF. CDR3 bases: TGCAGCGTAGGACAGGGCGTAGATACGCAGTATTTT.